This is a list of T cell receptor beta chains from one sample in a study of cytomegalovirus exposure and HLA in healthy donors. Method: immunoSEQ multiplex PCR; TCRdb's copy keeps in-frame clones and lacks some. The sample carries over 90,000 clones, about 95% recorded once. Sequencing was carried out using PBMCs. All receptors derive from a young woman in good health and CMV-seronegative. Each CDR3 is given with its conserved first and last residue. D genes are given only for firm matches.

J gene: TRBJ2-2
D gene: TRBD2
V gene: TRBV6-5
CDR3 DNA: TGTGCCAGCAGTTACCCCGGGAGGGAGAACACCGGGGAGCTGTTTTTT
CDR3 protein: CASSYPGRENTGELFF

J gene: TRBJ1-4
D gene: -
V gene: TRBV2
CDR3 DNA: TGTGCCAGCCTAAGACTGTCTAATGAAAAACTGTTTTTT
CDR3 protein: CASLRLSNEKLFF

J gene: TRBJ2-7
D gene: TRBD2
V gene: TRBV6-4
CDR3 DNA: TGTGCCAGCATCGCCCCCGGACTAGCTTATGAGCAGTACTTC
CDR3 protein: CASIAPGLAYEQYF

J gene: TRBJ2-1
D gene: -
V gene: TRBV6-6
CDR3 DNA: TGTGCCACGCTCCTTAGCTTAGGAAATGAGCAGTTCTTC
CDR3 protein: CATLLSLGNEQFF

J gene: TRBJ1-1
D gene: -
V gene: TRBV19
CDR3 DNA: TGTGCCAGTAATATGCTCTCAGGTAACACTGAAGCTTTCTTT
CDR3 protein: CASNMLSGNTEAFF

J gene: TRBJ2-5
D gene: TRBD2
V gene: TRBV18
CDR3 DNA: TGTGCCAGCTCACCTCGGACTAGCGGACAAGAGACCCAGTACTTC
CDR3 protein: CASSPRTSGQETQYF

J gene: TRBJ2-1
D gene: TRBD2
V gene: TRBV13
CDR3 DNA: TGTGCCAGCAGCTTAGGTCTGCGGGGGGGCCCTTTGTTCAATGAGCAGTTCTTC
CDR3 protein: CASSLGLRGGPLFNEQFF

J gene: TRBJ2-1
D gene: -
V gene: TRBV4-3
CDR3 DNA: TGCGCCAGCAGCCAAGAGGTTCTGTTCAGACTAGGGGTGCGCAATGAGCAGTTCTTC
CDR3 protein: CASSQEVLFRLGVRNEQFF

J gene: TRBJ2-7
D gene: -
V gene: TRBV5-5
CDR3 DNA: TGTGCCAGCAGCCCGGCCTCGTGGAGCTCCTACGAGCAGTACTTC
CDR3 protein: CASSPASWSSYEQYF

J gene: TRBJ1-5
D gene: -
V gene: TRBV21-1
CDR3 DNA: TGTGCCGTGTGGGGGAGGTTCAATCAGCCCCAGCATTTT
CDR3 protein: CAVWGRFNQPQHF

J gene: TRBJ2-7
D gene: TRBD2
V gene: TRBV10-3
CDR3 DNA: TGTGCCATCAGTGTCCGGACTAGCGGGGCTAGCTCCTACGAGCAGTACTTC
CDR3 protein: CAISVRTSGASSYEQYF

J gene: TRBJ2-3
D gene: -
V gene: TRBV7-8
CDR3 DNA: TGTGCCAGCAGCTTAGATCTGGGACAAACTAGCACAGATACGCAGTATTTT
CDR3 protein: CASSLDLGQTSTDTQYF

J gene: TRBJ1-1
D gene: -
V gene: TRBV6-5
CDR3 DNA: TGTGCCAGCAGTTACTCTAGGGGCTCAAGGGCACCTGAAGCTTTCTTT
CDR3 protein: CASSYSRGSRAPEAFF

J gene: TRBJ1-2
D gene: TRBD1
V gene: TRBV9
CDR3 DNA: TGTGCCAGCAGCGGACAGGGGGGTCGGAACTATGGCTACACCTTC
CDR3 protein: CASSGQGGRNYGYTF

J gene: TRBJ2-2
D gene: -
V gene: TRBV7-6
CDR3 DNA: TGTGCCAGCAGCTTATCTGTACTATCGAACACCGGGGAGCTGTTTTTT
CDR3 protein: CASSLSVLSNTGELFF

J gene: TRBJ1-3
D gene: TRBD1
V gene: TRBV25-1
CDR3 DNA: TGTGCCAGCAGTGAATGGGACAGGGCCAGAAACACCATATATTTT
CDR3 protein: CASSEWDRARNTIYF

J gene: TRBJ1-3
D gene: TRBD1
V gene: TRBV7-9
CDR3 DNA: TGTGCCAGCAGCTTGACAGGGGGCGGGAACACCATATATTTT
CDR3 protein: CASSLTGGGNTIYF

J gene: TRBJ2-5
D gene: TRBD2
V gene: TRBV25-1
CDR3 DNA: TGTGCCAGCAGGGGGGGGTTCCAAGAGACCCAGTACTTC
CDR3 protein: CASRGGFQETQYF

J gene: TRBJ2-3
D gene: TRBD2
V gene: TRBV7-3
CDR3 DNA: TGTGCCAGCAGCTTAGTTGGAGCGGGGGGCACAGATACGCAGTATTTT
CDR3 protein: CASSLVGAGGTDTQYF

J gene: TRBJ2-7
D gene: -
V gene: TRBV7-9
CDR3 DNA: TGTGCCAGCAGCTTCGGGACACTTTCCTACGAGCAGTACTTC
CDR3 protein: CASSFGTLSYEQYF